Following are 30 T cell receptor beta chains from one sample sequenced in a study of T-cell reconstitution after alpha-beta-depleted transplantation in children. Preparation of the TCRbeta library involved a method that used unique molecular identifiers. TCRdb called the PCR reads again in MiXCR, with one record for every CDR3 protein. The table records around 370,000 distinct CDR3 sequences, around a tenth of them present only once. This specimen was PBMCs from the stem cell graft donor, taken from the stem cell graft. These receptor sequences come from a human donor who donated a stem cell graft to a child with acute lymphoblastic leukemia.

This clonotype appeared a few times. The chain uses TRBV7-2 and TRBJ2-1, with D perhaps TRBD2 (5 bases). Germline V gene sequence: CDR1 SGHTA, CDR2 FQGNSA. V was cut by 3 bases and J by 7 bases, with 16 bases left in between. The CDR3 consists of 15 residues. This chain's CDR3 is CASSLGLAPGNEQFF. CDR3 DNA: TGTGCCAGCAGCTTGGGATTAGCTCCGGGGAATGAGCAGTTCTTC.

The table lists this clonotype with a few counts. This chain connects TRBV6-5 to TRBJ1-2, with D possibly matching TRBD1 (5 bases). The CDR3 spans 14 residues. The germline gives CDR1 MNHEY, CDR2 SVGAGI. Deletions cut 0 bases from V and 8 bases from J, with 13 bases between. The CDR3 loop reads CASSYSERGGGYTF. The CDR3, as DNA: TGTGCCAGCAGTTACTCGGAGAGGGGAGGGGGCTACACCTTC.

This clonotype was seen at least ten times. This chain links TRBV5-1 with TRBJ2-7; no firm D call. This CDR3 spans 11 amino acids. Germline CDR1 is SGHRS and CDR2 is YFSETQ. V was pared by 0 bases and J by 9 bases, with 7 bases between. This CDR3 reads CASSLEAMQYF. In nucleotides, the CDR3 is TGCGCCAGCAGCTTGGAGGCAATGCAGTACTTC.

V usage is TRBV7-2 and J usage is TRBJ1-2, with TRBD1 identical over 7 bases. The CDR3 loop spans 15 amino acids. Per the germline V gene, CDR1 is SGHTA and CDR2 is FQGNSA. The V and J ends lost 10 bases and 4 bases, in that order; junction bases with no gene match: 15. The CDR3 here is CATSPRQGRTYGYTF. Written as DNA, the CDR3 is TGTGCCACCTCGCCCAGACAGGGTAGAACCTATGGCTACACCTTC.

The chain has TRBV27 and TRBJ2-6, with D unresolved. There are 14 residues in the CDR3. Germline CDR1 MNHEY, CDR2 SMNVEV (reference sequence). V lost 3 bases, J lost 4 bases, and 7 bases lay in between. The CDR3 bases are TGTGCCAGCAGTTTGTACCTCGGGGCCAACGTCCTGACTTTC. Translating gives CASSLYLGANVLTF.

The rearrangement uses TRBV28 and TRBJ2-3; the D is unclear. Between the trimmed V and J ends, which lost 2 bases and 4 bases, there was a span of 7 bases. Germline V gene sequence: CDR1 MDHEN, CDR2 SYDVKM. The CDR3 totals 13 residues. This CDR3 reads CASSLGVSDTQYF. The CDR3 coding sequence is TGTGCCAGCAGTTTAGGGGTCTCAGATACGCAGTATTTT.

This clonotype was seen a handful of times. The chain combines TRBV18 with TRBJ2-1; D tentatively reads TRBD1 or TRBD2 (7 bases each). Trimming pared 4 bases from V and 3 bases from J, leaving 19 bases between. The germline V gene encodes CDR1 KGHSH and CDR2 LQKENI. CDR3 length equals 17 residues. The CDR3 region is CASSRTGGGGLYNEQFF. In DNA form, the CDR3 reads TGTGCCAGCTCACGGACAGGTGGCGGGGGTCTCTACAATGAGCAGTTCTTC. Together with reference TRBV18 and TRBJ2-1, the CDR3 gives the full variable domain: NAGVMQNPRHLVRRRGQEARLRCSPMKGHSHVYWYRQLPEEGLKFMVYLQKENIIDESGMPKERFSAEFPKEGPSILRIQQVVRGDSAAYFCASSRTGGGGLYNEQFFGPGTRLTVL.

This clonotype appeared many times. V and J are TRBV20-1 and TRBJ2-5; D uncertain. V lost 2 bases, J lost 1 base, and 17 bases lay in between. CDR3 length: 16 amino acids. From germline, CDR1 is DFQATT and CDR2 SNEGSKA (reference sequence). This chain's CDR3 is CSARSPPGSPQETQYF. CDR3 coding DNA: TGCAGTGCTAGATCACCCCCGGGCTCCCCCCAAGAGACCCAGTACTTC.

This clonotype has a handful of counts. The chain links TRBV12-3 or TRBV12-4 to TRBJ2-6; perhaps TRBD2 as D (6 bases). Trimming left V 0 bases short and J 0 bases short, with 6 bases between. This CDR3 is 16 amino acids long. The CDR3 loop reads CASSLARDSGANVLTF. The CDR3 nucleotides read TGTGCCAGCAGTTTAGCGCGGGACTCTGGGGCCAACGTCCTGACTTTC.

This chain links TRBV28 with TRBJ1-1; 7 bases agree with TRBD1. Per germline, CDR1 MDHEN and CDR2 SYDVKM. This CDR3 is built from 12 residues. The ends lost 6 bases at V and 10 bases at J; junction bases unmatched: 8. CDR3 sequence: CASSYTGASAFF. CDR3 coding DNA: TGTGCCAGCAGCTACACAGGGGCGTCAGCTTTCTTT.

In its sample, this clonotype was seen many times. V usage is TRBV20-1 and J usage is TRBJ2-1; 10 bases are a match to TRBD2. CDR3 length: 15 amino acids. After removal of 6 bases from V and 7 bases from J, the junction contained 12 bases not matched to a gene. CDR1 is DFQATT, CDR2 SNEGSKA, per germline (reference sequence). CDR3 loop: CSAQNLAGVSNEQFF. In DNA form, the CDR3 reads TGCAGTGCGCAAAACCTAGCGGGAGTTTCGAATGAGCAGTTCTTC.

This clonotype has more than one count but fewer than ten. The rearrangement links TRBV27 to TRBJ2-4; D uncertain. V shed 4 bases and J shed 7 bases, with 11 bases lying between them. This CDR3 region has 13 residues. Germline V gene sequence: CDR1 MNHEY, CDR2 SMNVEV (reference sequence). The chain's CDR3 is CASSSRGRNIQYF. In DNA form, the CDR3 reads TGTGCCAGCAGTTCCCGCGGACGGAACATTCAGTACTTC.

This clonotype was picked up many times. The rearrangement uses TRBV10-3 and TRBJ2-7; 8 positions agree with TRBD1. The CDR3 is 13 residues long. Germline trimming cut 6 bases from V and 4 bases from J; bases unmatched to any gene: 5. Germline V gene lookup returns CDR1 ENHRY and CDR2 SYGVKD. The CDR3 sequence is CAISGTGGYEQYF. CDR3 nucleotide sequence: TGTGCCATCAGCGGCACAGGGGGTTACGAGCAGTACTTC.

The CDR3 region is CASSYGEGRYEQYF. For the CDR3, the DNA is TGTGCCAGCAGTTATGGCGAAGGCCGATACGAGCAGTACTTC. V usage is TRBV28 and J usage is TRBJ2-7, with D unclear. The V gene's germline CDR1 is MDHEN and CDR2 SYDVKM. Trimming left V 4 bases short and J 4 bases short, with 14 bases between. The CDR3 runs to 14 residues.

This clonotype has a count of ten or more. The CDR3 does not close with the conserved phenylalanine or tryptophan, likely indicating a read error. Because the CDR3's place on the DNA is in doubt, the DNA is left out and the CDR3 is given as listed by TCRdb. This chain connects TRBV29-1 to TRBJ1-1. The CDR3 is 8 residues long, counting both termini. Germline V gene sequence: CDR1 SQVTM, CDR2 ANQGSEA. The CDR3 loop reads CSVADGPV.

V gene TRBV19 combines with J gene TRBJ1-1; 10 positions match TRBD1. Trimming cost V 4 bases and J 5 bases; bases outside gene matches: 7. The CDR3 is 15 residues long. From germline, CDR1 is LNHDA and CDR2 SQIVND (reference sequence). The CDR3 DNA is TGTGCCAGTAGTAACCCGGGACAGGGGAGGACTGAAGCTTTCTTT. Amino acids: CASSNPGQGRTEAFF.

This clonotype was detected many times. The chain employs TRBV20-1 and TRBJ1-4; a possible D gene is TRBD1 (6 bases). This CDR3 region has 15 residues. Deletions cut 3 bases from V and 3 bases from J, with 14 bases between. Germline-derived CDR1 and CDR2 are DFQATT and SNEGSKA (reference sequence). CDR3 protein: CSASDKTGSNEKLFF. The DNA of the CDR3 is TGCAGTGCTAGTGATAAAACAGGGTCTAATGAAAAACTGTTTTTT.

The chain recombines TRBV14 with TRBJ2-7, with 8 bases identical to TRBD2. Germline V gene data show CDR1 as SGHDN and CDR2 as FVKESK. With V trimmed by 4 bases and J by 9 bases, 11 bases remained unmatched. This CDR3 comprises 14 residues. Written as DNA, the CDR3 is TGTGCCAGCAGCCTCAGCGGGAGCCTATCGGGGCAGTACTTC. It translates to CASSLSGSLSGQYF.

This clonotype was counted ten times or more. The rearrangement uses TRBV19 and TRBJ1-2, with a possible D match to TRBD1 (6 bases). Germline V gene sequence: CDR1 LNHDA, CDR2 SQIVND (reference sequence). The CDR3 is made up of 14 amino acids. V dropped 7 bases and J dropped 4 bases, with 16 bases sitting between them. The CDR3 nucleotides read TGTGCCAGTACCAAAGACAGGTTGGGCTATGGCTACACCTTC. Protein sequence: CASTKDRLGYGYTF.

This clonotype has at least ten counts. The rearrangement links TRBV5-1 to TRBJ2-2; 7 nucleotides align to TRBD2. V lost 2 bases and J lost 3; bases outside the gene matches: 10. The CDR3 consists of 17 residues. CDR1 SGHRS and CDR2 YFSETQ come from the germline V gene. CDR3 sequence: CASSFKHGRGYTGELFF. The DNA of the CDR3 is TGCGCCAGCAGCTTCAAGCATGGGAGGGGATACACCGGGGAGCTGTTTTTT.

This CDR3 is CASSLGWGGKQFF. The CDR3 nucleotides read TGTGCCAGCAGCTTAGGCTGGGGCGGGAAGCAGTTCTTC. This chain links TRBV5-6 with TRBJ2-1, with a weak D call TRBD2 (6 bases). The germline V gene has CDR1 SGHDT and CDR2 YYEEEE. The CDR3 sequence is 13 residues long. The V end was cut by 2 bases, the J end by 11 bases, with 14 bases between.

V is TRBV7-2 and J is TRBJ1-3; D perhaps matches TRBD1 (6 bases). The CDR3 has 16 residues. V was shortened by 3 bases and J by 1 base, with 13 bases between the two germline ends. CDR1 is SGHTA, CDR2 FQGNSA, per germline. CDR3 amino acids: CASSFDRISSGNTIYF. CDR3 nucleotide sequence: TGTGCCAGCAGCTTTGACAGGATCAGTTCTGGAAACACCATATATTTT.

The J gene is TRBJ1-2, the V gene TRBV19; D is ambiguous. V was clipped by 2 bases and J by 7 bases, with 11 bases between them. From germline, CDR1 is LNHDA and CDR2 SQIVND (reference sequence). The CDR3 is 13 residues long. CDR3 sequence (DNA): TGTGCCAGTAGTATACAGTTCGGTGGTGGCTACACCTTC. Amino acids: CASSIQFGGGYTF.

This clonotype was recorded at least ten times. The chain is built from TRBV7-9 and TRBJ2-5; 8 bases agree with TRBD1. This CDR3 spans 12 amino acids. J lost 4 bases, V lost 6 bases, and 1 base had no gene match. Germline V gene sequence: CDR1 SEHNR, CDR2 FQNEAQ (reference sequence). CDR3 nucleotides: TGTGCCAGCAGTACAGGGGGAGAGACCCAGTACTTC. Amino acids: CASSTGGETQYF.

The chain carries TRBV5-1 and TRBJ2-5; 9 nucleotides align to TRBD1. Germline V gene sequence: CDR1 SGHRS, CDR2 YFSETQ. V was pared by 1 base and J by 4 bases, with 8 bases of the junction left unmatched. The CDR3 length is 16 residues. CDR3 loop: CASSLRLQGARETQYF. In DNA, the CDR3 is TGCGCCAGCAGCTTGAGACTACAGGGGGCACGAGAGACCCAGTACTTC.

This clonotype was recorded many times. This chain connects TRBV5-1 to TRBJ1-4, with unresolved D. CDR1 is SGHRS, CDR2 YFSETQ, per germline. CDR3 size: 14 residues. Trimming removed 0 bases at V and 6 bases at J, with 9 bases between. CDR3 region: CASSLDRPDEKLFF. DNA of the CDR3: TGCGCCAGCAGCTTGGACAGACCTGATGAAAAACTGTTTTTT.

This chain links TRBV12-3 or TRBV12-4 with TRBJ2-3, with D possibly matching TRBD2 (6 bases). The CDR3 consists of 14 residues. The ends were cut back, 4 bases at V and 1 base at J, with 9 bases in the middle. The CDR3 DNA sequence: TGTGCCAGCAGTTCGGGGGTAGGCACAGATACGCAGTATTTT. It translates to CASSSGVGTDTQYF.

This clonotype occurred a few times. V usage is TRBV9 and J usage is TRBJ1-1; D remains ambiguous. This CDR3 is 15 amino acids long. V was trimmed by 0 bases and J by 1 base, leaving 10 bases between them. Germline V gene sequence: CDR1 SGDLS, CDR2 YYNGEE. The CDR3 here is CASSVGGDWNTEAFF. The CDR3 DNA sequence: TGTGCCAGCAGCGTAGGCGGAGATTGGAACACTGAAGCTTTCTTT.

This clonotype appeared a few times. V is TRBV24-1 and J is TRBJ1-2; a possible D gene is TRBD1 (6 bases). The germline V gene encodes CDR1 KGHDR and CDR2 SFDVKD. This CDR3 has 16 residues. Between the trimmed V and J ends, which lost 2 bases and 2 bases, there was a span of 14 bases. CDR3 amino acids: CATSDSRDRPNYGYTF. The CDR3 DNA follows: TGTGCCACCAGTGATTCCCGCGACAGGCCAAACTATGGCTACACCTTC.

This chain uses TRBV4-3 with TRBJ2-7; D uncertain. V lost 0 bases to trimming and J lost 1 base, with 7 bases between them. This CDR3 is 14 amino acids long. Germline V gene sequence: CDR1 LGHNA, CDR2 YSLEER. The CDR3 is CASSQDGVSYEQYF. CDR3 DNA sequence: TGCGCCAGCAGCCAAGATGGGGTTTCCTACGAGCAGTACTTC.